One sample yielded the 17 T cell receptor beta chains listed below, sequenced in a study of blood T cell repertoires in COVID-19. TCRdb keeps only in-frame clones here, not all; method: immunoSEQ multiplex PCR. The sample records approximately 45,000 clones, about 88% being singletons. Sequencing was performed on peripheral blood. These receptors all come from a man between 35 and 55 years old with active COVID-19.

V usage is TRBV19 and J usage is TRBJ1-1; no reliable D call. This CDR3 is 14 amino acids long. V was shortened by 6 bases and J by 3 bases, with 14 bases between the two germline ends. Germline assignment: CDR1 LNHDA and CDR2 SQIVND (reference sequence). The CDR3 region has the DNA TGTGCCAGTAGGCCTAGTCGGCGGGACACTGAAGCTTTCTTT. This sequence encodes CASRPSRRDTEAFF.

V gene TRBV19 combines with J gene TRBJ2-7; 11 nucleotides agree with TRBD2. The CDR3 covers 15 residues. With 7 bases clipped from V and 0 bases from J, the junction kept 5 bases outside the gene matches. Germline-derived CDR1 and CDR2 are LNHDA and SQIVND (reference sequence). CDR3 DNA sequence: TGTGCCAGTATGTCTAGCGGGGGGACCTCCTACGAGCAGTACTTC. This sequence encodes CASMSSGGTSYEQYF.

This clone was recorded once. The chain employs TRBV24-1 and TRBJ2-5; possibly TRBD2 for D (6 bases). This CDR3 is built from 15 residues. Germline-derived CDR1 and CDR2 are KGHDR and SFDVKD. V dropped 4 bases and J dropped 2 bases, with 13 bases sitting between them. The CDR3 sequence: CATSDPKGLQETQYF. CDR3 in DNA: TGTGCCACCAGTGACCCTAAGGGACTTCAAGAGACCCAGTACTTC.

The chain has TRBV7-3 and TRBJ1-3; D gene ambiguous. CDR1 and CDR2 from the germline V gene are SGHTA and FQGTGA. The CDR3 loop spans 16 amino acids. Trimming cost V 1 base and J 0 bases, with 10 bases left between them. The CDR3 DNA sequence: TGTGCCAGCAGCTTAAGCGGCCCGCGCTCTGGAAACACCATATATTTT. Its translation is CASSLSGPRSGNTIYF. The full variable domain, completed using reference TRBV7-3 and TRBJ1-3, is GAGVSQTPSNKVTEKGKYVELRCDPISGHTALYWYRQSLGQGPEFLIYFQGTGAADDSGLPNDRFFAVRPEGSVSTLKIQRTERGDSAVYLCASSLSGPRSGNTIYFGEGSWLTVV.

DNA of the CDR3: TGTGCCAGCAGCTCCAAAGATACGCAGTATTTT. Translation: CASSSKDTQYF. V is TRBV11-2 and J is TRBJ2-3; no reliable D call. Trimming removed 4 bases from V and 5 bases from J, with 4 bases in between. CDR1 is SGHAT and CDR2 is FQNNGV in the germline V gene. CDR3 length: 11 amino acids.

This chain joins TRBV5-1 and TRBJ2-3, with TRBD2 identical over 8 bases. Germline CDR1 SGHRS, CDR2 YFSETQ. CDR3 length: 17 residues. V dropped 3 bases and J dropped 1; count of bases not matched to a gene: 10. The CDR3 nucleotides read TGCGCCAGCAGCTACTCGGGACTAGGGGGTGGCACAGATACGCAGTATTTT. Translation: CASSYSGLGGGTDTQYF.

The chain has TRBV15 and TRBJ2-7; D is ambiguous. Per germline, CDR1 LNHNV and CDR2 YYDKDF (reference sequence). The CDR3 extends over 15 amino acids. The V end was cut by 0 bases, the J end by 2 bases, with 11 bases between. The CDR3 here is CATSRDESPAYEQYF. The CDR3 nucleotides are TGTGCCACCAGCAGAGATGAGAGCCCTGCCTACGAGCAGTACTTC.

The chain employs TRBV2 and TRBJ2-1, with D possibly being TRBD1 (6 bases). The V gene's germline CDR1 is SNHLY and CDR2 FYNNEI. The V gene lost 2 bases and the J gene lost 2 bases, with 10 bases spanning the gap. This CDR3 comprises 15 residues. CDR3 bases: TGTGCCAGCAGTGAATCGAGGGACACCTACAATGAGCAGTTCTTC. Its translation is CASSESRDTYNEQFF.

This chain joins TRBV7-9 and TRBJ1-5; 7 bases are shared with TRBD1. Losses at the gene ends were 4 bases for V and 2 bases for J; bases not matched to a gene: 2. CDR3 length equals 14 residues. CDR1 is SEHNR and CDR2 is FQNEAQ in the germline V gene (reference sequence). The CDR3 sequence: CASSWDSGNQPQHF. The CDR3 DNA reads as TGTGCCAGCAGCTGGGACAGTGGCAATCAGCCCCAGCATTTT.

DNA for the CDR3: TGTGCCAGCAGCTTAGTTATCTACGAGCAGTACTTC. The encoded protein is CASSLVIYEQYF. The chain uses TRBV7-9 and TRBJ2-7, with no clear D. Per the germline V gene, CDR1 is SEHNR and CDR2 is FQNEAQ (reference sequence). This CDR3 is 12 amino acids long. V lost 1 base and J 3 bases, leaving 4 bases between the germline ends.

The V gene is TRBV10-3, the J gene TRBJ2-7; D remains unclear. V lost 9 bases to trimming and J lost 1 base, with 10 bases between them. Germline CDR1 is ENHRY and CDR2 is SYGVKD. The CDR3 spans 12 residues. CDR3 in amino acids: CAIGTVSYEQYF. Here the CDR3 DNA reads TGTGCCATAGGAACAGTGTCCTACGAGCAGTACTTC.

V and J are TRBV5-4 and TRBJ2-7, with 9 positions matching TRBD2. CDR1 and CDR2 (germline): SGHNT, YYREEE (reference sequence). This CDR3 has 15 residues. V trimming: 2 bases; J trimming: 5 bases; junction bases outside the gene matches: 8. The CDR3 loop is CASSLYSGSLDEQYF. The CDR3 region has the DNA TGTGCCAGCAGCTTATATAGCGGGAGCTTAGACGAGCAGTACTTC.

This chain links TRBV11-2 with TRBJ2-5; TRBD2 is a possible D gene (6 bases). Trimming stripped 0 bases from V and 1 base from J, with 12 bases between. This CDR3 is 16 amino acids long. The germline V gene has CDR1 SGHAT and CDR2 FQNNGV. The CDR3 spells CASSLDQLARQETQYF. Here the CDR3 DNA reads TGTGCCAGCAGCTTAGATCAACTAGCTCGCCAAGAGACCCAGTACTTC. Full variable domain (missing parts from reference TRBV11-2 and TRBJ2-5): EAGVAQSPRYKIIEKRQSVAFWCNPISGHATLYWYQQILGQGPKLLIQFQNNGVVDDSQLPKDRFSAERLKGVDSTLKIQPAKLEDSAVYLCASSLDQLARQETQYFGPGTRLLVL.

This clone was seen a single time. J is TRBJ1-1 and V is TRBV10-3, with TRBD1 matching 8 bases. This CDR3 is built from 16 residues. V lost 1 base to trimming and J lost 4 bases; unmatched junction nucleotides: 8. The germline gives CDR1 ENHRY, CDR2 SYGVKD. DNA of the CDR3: TGTGCCATCAGTGAGTGGGCAGGGGGCTATCGCACTGAAGCTTTCTTT. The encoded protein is CAISEWAGGYRTEAFF.

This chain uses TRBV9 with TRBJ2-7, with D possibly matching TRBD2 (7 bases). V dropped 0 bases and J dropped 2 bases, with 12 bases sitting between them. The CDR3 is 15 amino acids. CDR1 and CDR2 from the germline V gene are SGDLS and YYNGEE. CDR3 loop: CASSVGEGGTYEQYF. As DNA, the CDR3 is TGTGCCAGCAGCGTAGGGGAGGGGGGGACCTACGAGCAGTACTTC.

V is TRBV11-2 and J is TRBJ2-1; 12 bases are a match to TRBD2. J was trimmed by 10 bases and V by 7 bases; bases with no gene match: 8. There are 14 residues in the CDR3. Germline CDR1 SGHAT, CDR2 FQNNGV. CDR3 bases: TGTGCCAGCACTCTCCGACTAGCGGGAGCCGAGCAGTTCTTC. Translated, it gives CASTLRLAGAEQFF.

CDR3 in amino acids: CASSLGETGPDTQYF. The DNA of the CDR3 is TGCGCCAGCAGCTTGGGAGAGACAGGGCCAGATACGCAGTATTTT. This chain connects TRBV5-1 to TRBJ2-3; 7 bases are shared with TRBD1. The CDR3 loop spans 15 amino acids. V was pared by 0 bases and J by 4 bases, with 5 bases of the junction left unmatched. Per the germline V gene, CDR1 is SGHRS and CDR2 is YFSETQ. Variable domain in full (rest from reference TRBV5-1 and TRBJ2-3): KAGVTQTPRYLIKTRGQQVTLSCSPISGHRSVSWYQQTPGQGLQFLFEYFSETQRNKGNFPGRFSGRQFSNSRSEMNVSTLELGDSALYLCASSLGETGPDTQYFGPGTRLTVL.